A single sample is the source of the 2 T cell receptor beta chains below, sequenced in a study of T cells in Graves' hyperthyroidism and ophthalmopathy. The source material, RNA transcripts, was used to amplify TCR beta CDR3 regions. The primer set for the first-round RT-PCR of the TCR CDR3 was HTBI. Using its own MiXCR run on the multiplex PCR reads, TCRdb lists one record per CDR3 protein. Of fewer than 350,000 distinct CDR3 sequences listed, roughly 18% are singletons. The sequenced material came from blood. The receptor source for this set is a woman aged 45 to 65 with Graves' hyperthyroidism.

This clonotype was seen many times. The chain has TRBV12-3 or TRBV12-4 and TRBJ2-5, with 10 bases lining up with TRBD1. This CDR3 is 15 amino acids long. With V trimmed by 6 bases and J by 4 bases, 8 bases remained unmatched. CDR3 region: CASSPGTGAGETQYF. In nucleotides, the CDR3 is TGTGCCAGCAGCCCTGGGACAGGGGCGGGAGAGACCCAGTACTTC.

The rearrangement links TRBV6-2 or TRBV6-3 to TRBJ2-3, with D unclear. V was clipped by 0 bases and J by 3 bases, with 13 bases between them. Germline lookup yields CDR1 MNHEY and CDR2 SVGEGT. The CDR3 totals 16 residues. The chain's CDR3 is CASSYSTSSSTDTQYF. CDR3 sequence (DNA): TGTGCCAGCAGTTACTCGACATCTTCCTCTACAGATACGCAGTATTTT.